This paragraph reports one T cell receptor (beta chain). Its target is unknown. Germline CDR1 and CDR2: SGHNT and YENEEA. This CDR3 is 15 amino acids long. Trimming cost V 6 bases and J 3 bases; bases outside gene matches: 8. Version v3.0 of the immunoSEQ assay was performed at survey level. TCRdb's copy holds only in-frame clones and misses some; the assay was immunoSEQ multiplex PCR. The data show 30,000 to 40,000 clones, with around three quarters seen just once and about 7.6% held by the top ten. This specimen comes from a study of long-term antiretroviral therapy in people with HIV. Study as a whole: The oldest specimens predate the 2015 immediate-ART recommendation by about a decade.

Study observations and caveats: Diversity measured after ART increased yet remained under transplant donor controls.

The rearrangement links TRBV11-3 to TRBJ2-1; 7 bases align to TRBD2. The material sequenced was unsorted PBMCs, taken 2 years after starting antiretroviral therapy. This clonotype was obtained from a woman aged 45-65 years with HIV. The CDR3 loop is CASRVCGGLYNEQFF. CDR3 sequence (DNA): TGTGCCAGCAGGGTGTGCGGGGGACTCTACAATGAGCAGTTCTTC.